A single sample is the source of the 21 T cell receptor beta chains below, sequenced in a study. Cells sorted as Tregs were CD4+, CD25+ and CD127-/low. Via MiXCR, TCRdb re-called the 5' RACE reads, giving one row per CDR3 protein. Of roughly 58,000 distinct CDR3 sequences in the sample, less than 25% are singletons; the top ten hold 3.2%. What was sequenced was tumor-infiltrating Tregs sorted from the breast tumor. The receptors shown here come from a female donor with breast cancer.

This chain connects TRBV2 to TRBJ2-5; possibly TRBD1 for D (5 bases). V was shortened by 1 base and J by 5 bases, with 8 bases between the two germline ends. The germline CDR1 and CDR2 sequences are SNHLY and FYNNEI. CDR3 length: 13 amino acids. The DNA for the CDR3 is TGTGCCAGCAGTGAAGAGGGGCCGGAGACCCAGTACTTC. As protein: CASSEEGPETQYF.

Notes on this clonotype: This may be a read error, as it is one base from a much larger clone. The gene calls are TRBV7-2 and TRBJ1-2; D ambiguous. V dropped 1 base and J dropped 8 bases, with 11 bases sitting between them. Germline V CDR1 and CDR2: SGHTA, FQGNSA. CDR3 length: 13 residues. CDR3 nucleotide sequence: TGTGCCAGCAGCTTAGGATCCCGGAGCGGCTACACCTTC. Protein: CASSLGSRSGYTF. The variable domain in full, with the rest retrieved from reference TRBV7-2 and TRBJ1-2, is GAGVSQSPSNKVTEKGKDVELRCDPISGHTALYWYRQSLGQGLEFLIYFQGNSAPDKSGLPSDRFSAERTGGSVSTLTIQRTQQEDSAVYLCASSLGSRSGYTFGSGTRLTVV.

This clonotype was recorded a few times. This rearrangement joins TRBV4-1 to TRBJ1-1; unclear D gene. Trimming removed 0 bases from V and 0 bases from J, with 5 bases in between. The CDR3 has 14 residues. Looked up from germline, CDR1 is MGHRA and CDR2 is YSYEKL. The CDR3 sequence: CASSQDRVNTEAFF. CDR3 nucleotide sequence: TGCGCCAGCAGCCAAGATCGGGTGAACACTGAAGCTTTCTTT.

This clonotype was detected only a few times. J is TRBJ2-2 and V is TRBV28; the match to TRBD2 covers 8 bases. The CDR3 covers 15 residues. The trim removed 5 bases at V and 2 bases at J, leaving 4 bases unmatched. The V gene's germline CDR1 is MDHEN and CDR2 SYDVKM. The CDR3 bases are TGTGCCAGCAGTCGGACTAGCACCAACACCGGGGAGCTGTTTTTT. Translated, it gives CASSRTSTNTGELFF.

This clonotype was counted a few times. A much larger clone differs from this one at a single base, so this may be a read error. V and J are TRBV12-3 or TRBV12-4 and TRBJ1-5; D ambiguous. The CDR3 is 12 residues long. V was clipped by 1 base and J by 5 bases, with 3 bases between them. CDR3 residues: CASSLDDQPQHF. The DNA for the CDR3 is TGTGCCAGCAGTTTAGACGATCAGCCCCAGCATTTT.

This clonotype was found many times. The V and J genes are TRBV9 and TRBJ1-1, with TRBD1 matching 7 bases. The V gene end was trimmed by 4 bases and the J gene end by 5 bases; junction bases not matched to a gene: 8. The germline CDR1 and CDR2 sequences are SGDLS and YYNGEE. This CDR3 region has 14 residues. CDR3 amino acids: CASSMTGSRTEAFF. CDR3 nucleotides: TGTGCCAGCAGCATGACAGGGTCTAGAACTGAAGCTTTCTTT.

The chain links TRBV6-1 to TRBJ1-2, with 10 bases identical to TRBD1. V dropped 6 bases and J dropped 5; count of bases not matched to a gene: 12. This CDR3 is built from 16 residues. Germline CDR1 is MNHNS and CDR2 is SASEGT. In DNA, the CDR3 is TGTGCCAGCAGAGACAGGGGGCGCGAGGGGCGTTATGGCTACACCTTC. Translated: CASRDRGREGRYGYTF.

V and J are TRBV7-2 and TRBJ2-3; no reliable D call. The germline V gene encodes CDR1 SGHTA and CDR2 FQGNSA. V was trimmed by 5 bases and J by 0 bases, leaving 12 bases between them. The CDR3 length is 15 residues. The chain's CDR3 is CASSLSYTSTDTQYF. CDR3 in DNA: TGTGCCAGCAGCCTTTCGTACACTAGCACAGATACGCAGTATTTT.

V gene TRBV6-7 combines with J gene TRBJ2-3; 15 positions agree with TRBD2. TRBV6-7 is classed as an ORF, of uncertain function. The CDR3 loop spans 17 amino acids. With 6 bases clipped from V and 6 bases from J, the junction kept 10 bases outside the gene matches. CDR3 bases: TGTGCCAGCAGCCACTTGGGACTAGCGGGAGGTCTGGATACGCAGTATTTT. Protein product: CASSHLGLAGGLDTQYF.

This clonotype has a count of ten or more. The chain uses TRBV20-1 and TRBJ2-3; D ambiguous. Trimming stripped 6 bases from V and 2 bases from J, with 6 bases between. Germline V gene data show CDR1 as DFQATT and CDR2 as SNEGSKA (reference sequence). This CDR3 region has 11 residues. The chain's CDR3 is CSARNTDTQYF. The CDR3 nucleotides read TGCAGTGCCCGAAACACAGATACGCAGTATTTT.

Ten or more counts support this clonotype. The CDR3 coding sequence is TGTGCCAGCAGCTTAGGTCCCTGGTCCGGGGTCGGCTACACCTTC. It encodes CASSLGPWSGVGYTF. The rearrangement joins TRBV7-9 to TRBJ1-2, with D unresolved. The CDR3 runs to 15 residues. Trimming took off 1 base at V and 8 bases at J, with 17 bases between the two ends. CDR1 SEHNR and CDR2 FQNEAQ come from the germline V gene (reference sequence).

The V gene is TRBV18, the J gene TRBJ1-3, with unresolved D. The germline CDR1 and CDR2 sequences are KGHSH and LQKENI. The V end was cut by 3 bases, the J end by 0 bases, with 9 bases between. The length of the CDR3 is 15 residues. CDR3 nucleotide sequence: TGTGCCAGCTCACCCACGGGAAGCTCTGGAAACACCATATATTTT. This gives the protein CASSPTGSSGNTIYF.

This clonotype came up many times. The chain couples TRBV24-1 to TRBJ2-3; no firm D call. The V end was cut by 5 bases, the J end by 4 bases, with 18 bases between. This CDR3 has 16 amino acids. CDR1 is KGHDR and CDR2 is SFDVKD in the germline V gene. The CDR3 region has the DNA TGTGCCACCAGTGCCCTGACTGGGCCTGTTGCAGATACGCAGTATTTT. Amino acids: CATSALTGPVADTQYF.

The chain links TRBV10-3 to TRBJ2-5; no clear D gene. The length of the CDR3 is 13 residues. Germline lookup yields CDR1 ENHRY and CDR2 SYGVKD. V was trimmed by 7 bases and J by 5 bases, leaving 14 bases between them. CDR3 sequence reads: CAINERPDETQYF. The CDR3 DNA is TGTGCCATCAACGAACGACCCGACGAGACCCAGTACTTC.

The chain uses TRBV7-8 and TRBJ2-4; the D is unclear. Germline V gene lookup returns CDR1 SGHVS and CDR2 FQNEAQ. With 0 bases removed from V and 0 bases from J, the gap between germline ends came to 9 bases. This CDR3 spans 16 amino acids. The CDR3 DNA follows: TGTGCCAGCAGCTTAGCATACAGAGTAGCCAAAAACATTCAGTACTTC. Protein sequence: CASSLAYRVAKNIQYF. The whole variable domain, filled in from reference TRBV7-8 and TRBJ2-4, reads GAGVSQSPRYKVAKRGQDVALRCDPISGHVSLFWYQQALGQGPEFLTYFQNEAQLDKSGLPSDRFFAERPEGSVSTLKIQRTQQEDSAVYLCASSLAYRVAKNIQYFGAGTRLSVL.

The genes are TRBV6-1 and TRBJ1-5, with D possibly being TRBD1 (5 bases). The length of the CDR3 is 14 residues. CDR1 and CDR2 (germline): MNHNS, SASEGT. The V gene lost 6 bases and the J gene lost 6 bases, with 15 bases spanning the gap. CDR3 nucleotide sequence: TGTGCCAGCAGACCTAGTGGGGGAGGTCAGCCCCAGCATTTT. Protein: CASRPSGGGQPQHF.

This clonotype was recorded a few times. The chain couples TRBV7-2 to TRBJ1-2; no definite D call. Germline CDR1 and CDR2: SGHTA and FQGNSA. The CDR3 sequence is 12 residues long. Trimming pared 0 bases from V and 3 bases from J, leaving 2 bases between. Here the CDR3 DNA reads TGTGCCAGCAGCTTAGCGCACTATGGCTACACCTTC. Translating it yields CASSLAHYGYTF.

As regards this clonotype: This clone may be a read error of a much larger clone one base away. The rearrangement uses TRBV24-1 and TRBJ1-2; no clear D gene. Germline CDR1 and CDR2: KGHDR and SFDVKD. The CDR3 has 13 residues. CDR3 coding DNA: TGTACCACCAGTGATTCTTCGGACTATGGCTACACCTTC. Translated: CTTSDSSDYGYTF.

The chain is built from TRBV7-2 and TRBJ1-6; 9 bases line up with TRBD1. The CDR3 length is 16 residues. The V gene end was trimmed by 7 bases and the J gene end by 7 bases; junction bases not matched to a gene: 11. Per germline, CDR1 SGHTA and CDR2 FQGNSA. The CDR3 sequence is CASNNIGQGRNSPLHF. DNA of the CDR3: TGTGCCAGCAACAATATCGGACAGGGGAGAAATTCACCCCTCCACTTT.

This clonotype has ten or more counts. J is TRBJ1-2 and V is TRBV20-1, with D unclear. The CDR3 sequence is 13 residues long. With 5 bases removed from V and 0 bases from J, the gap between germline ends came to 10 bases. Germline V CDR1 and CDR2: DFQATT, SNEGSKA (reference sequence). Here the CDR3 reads CSAGPGPNYGYTF. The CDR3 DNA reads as TGCAGTGCTGGTCCGGGTCCTAACTATGGCTACACCTTC.

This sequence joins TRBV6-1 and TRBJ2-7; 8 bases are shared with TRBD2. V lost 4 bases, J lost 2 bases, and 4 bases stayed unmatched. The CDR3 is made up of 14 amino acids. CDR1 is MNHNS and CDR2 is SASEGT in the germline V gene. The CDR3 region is CASSGSGGAYEQYF. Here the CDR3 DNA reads TGTGCCAGCAGTGGCAGCGGGGGCGCCTACGAGCAGTACTTC.